The 32 T cell receptor beta chains listed next were all sequenced from one sample in a study of coeliac disease. Data came from immunoSEQ multiplex PCR; TCRdb stores just in-frame clones and leaves some out. The table has about 5,000 clones, about 70% seen once; the top ten hold under 8%. The sequenced sample consisted of lymphocytes from the gut lamina propria. Every receptor here comes from a man younger than 35 with celiac disease on a gluten-free diet.

The rearrangement uses TRBV6-1 and TRBJ1-1; D unresolved. CDR1 MNHNS and CDR2 SASEGT come from the germline V gene. CDR3 length: 14 residues. Deletions cut 4 bases from V and 4 bases from J, with 13 bases between. CDR3 DNA: TGTGCCAGCAGTGCTAACAGTTTGAGCACTGAAGCTTTCTTT. Protein sequence: CASSANSLSTEAFF.

This chain uses TRBV19 with TRBJ2-2, with 12 nucleotides matching TRBD2. Trimming at V came to 9 bases and at J to 3 bases, leaving 5 bases not matched to a gene. Germline V CDR1 and CDR2: LNHDA, SQIVND (reference sequence). The CDR3 contains 15 residues. The CDR3, as DNA: TGTGCCAGCCAGACTAGCGGGAGACACACCGGGGAGCTGTTTTTT. Translated: CASQTSGRHTGELFF.

The chain combines TRBV2 with TRBJ1-5, with D tentatively TRBD1 (6 bases). Germline V gene data show CDR1 as SNHLY and CDR2 as FYNNEI. This CDR3 has 16 residues. The V gene lost 4 bases and the J gene lost 0 bases, with 13 bases spanning the gap. The CDR3 spells CASSVGRGHSNQPQHF. CDR3 bases: TGTGCCAGCAGTGTAGGCAGGGGTCATAGCAATCAGCCCCAGCATTTT.

J is TRBJ2-5 and V is TRBV5-6, with 10 nucleotides matching TRBD2. The CDR3 loop spans 15 amino acids. Per germline, CDR1 SGHDT and CDR2 YYEEEE. V dropped 4 bases and J dropped 5; count of bases not matched to a gene: 8. The CDR3 DNA is TGTGCCAGCAGCCTCCAAGCTAGCGGGGGCGAGACCCAGTACTTC. Amino acid sequence: CASSLQASGGETQYF.

The chain has TRBV28 and TRBJ2-7; 9 bases agree with TRBD1. CDR3 size: 18 residues. With 2 bases clipped from V and 3 bases from J, the junction kept 14 bases outside the gene matches. Germline V gives CDR1 MDHEN, CDR2 SYDVKM. The CDR3: CASSLPGRSGTGYYEQYF. The DNA of the CDR3 is TGTGCCAGCAGTTTACCAGGTCGGTCCGGGACAGGGTACTACGAGCAGTACTTC.

A note on this clone: The germline gene is not matched at one end of the junction; a read error may be the cause. The gene calls are TRBV20-1 and TRBJ1-1; D call uncertain. From germline, CDR1 is DFQATT and CDR2 SNEGSKA (reference sequence). This CDR3 has 11 residues. The CDR3 spells CSARDRETVGF. The CDR3 DNA reads TGCAGTGCTAGAGATCGGGAGACCGTAGGGTTT.

CDR3 sequence (DNA): TGTGCCAGCAGTTTAACAGGGGGGGACGAGCAGTACTTC. It yields the protein CASSLTGGDEQYF. The chain has TRBV28 and TRBJ2-5; TRBD1 might be the D (8 bases). The J call may be in error: the DNA end matches TRBJ2-7 better. This CDR3 comprises 13 residues. Germline assignment: CDR1 MDHEN and CDR2 SYDVKM.

This chain links TRBV7-3 with TRBJ2-3; D remains unclear. V gave up 1 base and J gave up 4 bases, with 9 bases separating them. This CDR3 spans 14 amino acids. Germline V gene data show CDR1 as SGHTA and CDR2 as FQGTGA. CDR3 amino acids: CASSLSHSSDTQYF. The DNA of the CDR3 is TGTGCCAGCAGCTTAAGTCACAGCTCAGATACGCAGTATTTT.

This chain connects TRBV7-3 to TRBJ2-3; 11 bases agree with TRBD2. CDR3 length: 15 residues. Unmatched junction bases numbered 8, after V lost 6 bases and J lost 6 bases. From germline, CDR1 is SGHTA and CDR2 FQGTGA. This CDR3 reads CASRSTSGDQDTQYF. CDR3 coding DNA: TGTGCCAGCAGGTCGACTAGCGGGGACCAGGATACGCAGTATTTT.

This clone showed up just a few times. The rearrangement uses TRBV29-1 and TRBJ2-4; 9 nucleotides line up with TRBD1. Trimming cost V 3 bases and J 4 bases; bases outside gene matches: 4. Germline V CDR1 and CDR2: SQVTM, ANQGSEA. The CDR3 spans 14 residues. The DNA of the CDR3 is TGCAGCGTTGACACCGGGACAGGGAAAAACATTCAGTACTTC. Translation: CSVDTGTGKNIQYF. Variable domain in full (rest from reference TRBV29-1 and TRBJ2-4): SAVISQKPSRDICQRGTSLTIQCQVDSQVTMMFWYRQQPGQSLTLIATANQGSEATYESGFVIDKFPISRPNLTFSTLTVSNMSPEDSSIYLCSVDTGTGKNIQYFGAGTRLSVL.

The DNA of the CDR3 is TGTGCCAGCAGCGTTAGCACCTACAGGGGGGATACGCAGTATTTT. It is translated as CASSVSTYRGDTQYF. This sequence joins TRBV9 and TRBJ2-3; 8 bases match TRBD1. V lost 2 bases and J lost 6; bases outside the gene matches: 8. In germline, CDR1 is SGDLS, CDR2 YYNGEE. The CDR3 runs to 15 residues. The full variable domain, completed using reference TRBV9 and TRBJ2-3, is DSGVTQTPKHLITATGQRVTLRCSPRSGDLSVYWYQQSLDQGLQFLIQYYNGEERAKGNILERFSAQQFPDLHSELNLSSLELGDSALYFCASSVSTYRGDTQYFGPGTRLTVL.

In its sample, this clone was seen a few times. V is TRBV6-1 and J is TRBJ1-1; 7 bases are shared with TRBD1. Germline V gene sequence: CDR1 MNHNS, CDR2 SASEGT. The CDR3 spans 14 residues. After removal of 5 bases from V and 5 bases from J, the junction contained 8 bases not matched to a gene. The CDR3 DNA reads TGTGCCAGCAGTAACATACTACAGGGGACTGAAGCTTTCTTT. This gives the protein CASSNILQGTEAFF.

The gene calls are TRBV5-6 and TRBJ1-2; TRBD1 matches 7 bases. Germline values: CDR1 SGHDT, CDR2 YYEEEE. The CDR3 length is 13 residues. After removal of 4 bases from V and 6 bases from J, the junction contained 6 bases not matched to a gene. In nucleotides, the CDR3 is TGTGCCAGCAGCAGAGGGACAGAGAATGGCTACACCTTC. It encodes CASSRGTENGYTF.

This clone has just one count. Other DNA sequences in this specimen translate into the identical CDR3. The chain links TRBV6-1 to TRBJ1-5, with a tentative D call TRBD1 (5 bases). With 2 bases removed from V and 6 bases from J, the gap between germline ends came to 11 bases. Germline loops: CDR1 MNHNS, CDR2 SASEGT. This CDR3 contains 14 residues. In DNA form, the CDR3 reads TGTGCCAGCAGTGAATCAGGGTACGGTCAGCCCCAGCATTTT. Its protein is CASSESGYGQPQHF.

V is TRBV19 and J is TRBJ1-2; TRBD1 matches at 8 bases. In germline, CDR1 is LNHDA, CDR2 SQIVND (reference sequence). With V trimmed by 5 bases and J by 8 bases, 13 bases remained unmatched. The CDR3 is 15 residues long. The CDR3 spells CASSGYTGGVWGYTF. CDR3 DNA: TGTGCCAGTAGTGGATATACAGGGGGTGTTTGGGGCTACACCTTC. The complete variable domain, with remaining parts taken from reference TRBV19 and TRBJ1-2, reads DGGITQSPKYLFRKEGQNVTLSCEQNLNHDAMYWYRQDPGQGLRLIYYSQIVNDFQKGDIAEGYSVSREKKESFPLTVTSAQKNPTAFYLCASSGYTGGVWGYTFGSGTRLTVV.

This sequence joins TRBV29-1 and TRBJ2-1; 9 bases align to TRBD2. Germline CDR1 reads SQVTM; CDR2 reads ANQGSEA. This CDR3 is 15 amino acids long. The V segment lost 3 bases and the J segment 8 bases; nucleotides outside the gene matches: 11. The DNA of the CDR3 is TGCAGCGTTGAGTTGCGGGGGGGCCAGGATTATGAGCAGTTCTTC. This sequence encodes CSVELRGGQDYEQFF.

CDR3 coding DNA: TGTGCCAGCAGTTTAGGGACAGTTGTTGGCTACACCTTC. It translates to CASSLGTVVGYTF. This rearrangement joins TRBV28 to TRBJ1-2; 7 nucleotides align to TRBD1. The junction had 4 bases not matched to a gene; V was cut back by 2 bases and J by 7 bases. The CDR3 has 13 residues. The germline V gene has CDR1 MDHEN and CDR2 SYDVKM.

This chain uses TRBV4-2 with TRBJ2-7; D possibly corresponds to TRBD2 (6 bases). This CDR3 has 14 residues. Germline CDR1 LGHNA, CDR2 YNFKEQ. V was pared by 4 bases and J by 0 bases, with 10 bases between. CDR3 sequence: CASSRETSSYEQYF. The CDR3 DNA is TGTGCCAGCAGCCGAGAGACTAGCTCCTACGAGCAGTACTTC.

This clone came up once. The chain couples TRBV6-1 to TRBJ1-5; 9 bases are a match to TRBD1. The CDR3 loop spans 12 amino acids. Germline loops: CDR1 MNHNS, CDR2 SASEGT. Losses at the gene ends were 6 bases for V and 12 bases for J; bases not matched to a gene: 6. The CDR3 nucleotides are TGTGCCAGCAGGACAGGGACAGGGCTCCAGCATTTT. The encoded protein is CASRTGTGLQHF.

The rearrangement joins TRBV6-4 to TRBJ1-2, with D possibly TRBD1 on 5 matching bases. The V end was cut by 6 bases, the J end by 4 bases, with 15 bases between. In germline, CDR1 is MRHNA, CDR2 SNTAGT. The CDR3 totals 14 residues. CDR3 sequence: CASSPNGGLYGYTF. The CDR3 DNA reads as TGTGCCAGCAGCCCAAACGGGGGACTCTATGGCTACACCTTC.

The gene calls are TRBV21-1 and TRBJ1-5. TRBV21-1 is listed as a pseudogene. This CDR3 contains 19 residues. For the CDR3, the DNA is TGTGCCAGCAGTCCCGAGATAGCTACGCTACATTGGCATCATCAGCCCCAGCATTTT. Protein product: CASSPEIATLHWHHQPQHF.

The chain is built from TRBV28 and TRBJ1-1; 7 bases align to TRBD1. The trim removed 7 bases at V and 5 bases at J, leaving 10 bases unmatched. Per germline, CDR1 MDHEN and CDR2 SYDVKM. The CDR3 is 14 residues long. In DNA form, the CDR3 reads TGTGCCAGCAAACTCAGGGGGAGTTGGACTGAAGCTTTCTTT. Its translation: CASKLRGSWTEAFF.

The rearrangement uses TRBV19 and TRBJ1-5; weak D call: TRBD1 (5 bases). V gave up 5 bases and J gave up 2 bases, with 13 bases separating them. This CDR3 is built from 15 residues. CDR1 is LNHDA, CDR2 SQIVND, per germline (reference sequence). The CDR3 protein is CASSVGRAGNQPQHF. The CDR3 DNA follows: TGTGCCAGTAGTGTAGGCAGGGCTGGCAATCAGCCCCAGCATTTT. The full variable domain, rest sourced from reference TRBV19 and TRBJ1-5, is DGGITQSPKYLFRKEGQNVTLSCEQNLNHDAMYWYRQDPGQGLRLIYYSQIVNDFQKGDIAEGYSVSREKKESFPLTVTSAQKNPTAFYLCASSVGRAGNQPQHFGDGTRLSIL.

This clone was observed a few times. The rearrangement uses TRBV10-3 and TRBJ2-2; 7 nucleotides line up with TRBD1. The V and J ends lost 5 bases and 5 bases, in that order; junction bases with no gene match: 14. Germline V gene lookup returns CDR1 ENHRY and CDR2 SYGVKD. The CDR3 has 17 amino acids. CDR3 DNA: TGTGCCATCAGTAGCTTTGGGACAGTAAGTTCAACCGGGGAGCTGTTTTTT. It specifies CAISSFGTVSSTGELFF.

Only a few counts were recorded for this clone. The chain joins TRBV6-4 to TRBJ2-3, with TRBD2 matching 7 bases. V shed 3 bases, J shed 3 bases, and the junction held 6 bases outside the gene matches. CDR1 is MRHNA and CDR2 is SNTAGT in the germline V gene. The CDR3 extends over 15 amino acids. The CDR3 loop reads CASSDRGLGTDTQYF. CDR3 coding DNA: TGTGCCAGCAGTGATCGAGGACTAGGAACAGATACGCAGTATTTT.

The count of this clone is one. The V gene is TRBV2, the J gene TRBJ1-3; D is perhaps TRBD1 (6 bases). The V and J ends lost 9 bases and 5 bases respectively, with 17 bases between them. Per germline, CDR1 SNHLY and CDR2 FYNNEI. There are 14 residues in the CDR3. In DNA form, the CDR3 reads TGTGCCAGGGAGGACACAGGGAACAGAAACACCATATATTTT. The encoded protein is CAREDTGNRNTIYF.

This clone was detected a few times. Here the CDR3 reads CAISKTPGEGYEQYF. DNA for the CDR3: TGTGCCATCAGCAAAACCCCAGGGGAAGGATACGAGCAGTACTTC. This chain uses TRBV10-3 with TRBJ2-7, with D perhaps matching TRBD1 (6 bases). Trimming took off 6 bases at V and 4 bases at J, with 19 bases between the two ends. The CDR3 is made up of 15 amino acids. Germline loops: CDR1 ENHRY, CDR2 SYGVKD.

The chain joins TRBV15 to TRBJ2-3; 12 nucleotides agree with TRBD2. J was trimmed by 9 bases and V by 0 bases; bases with no gene match: 7. Germline V gene sequence: CDR1 LNHNV, CDR2 YYDKDF (reference sequence). The CDR3 consists of 16 residues. CDR3 DNA: TGTGCCACCAGCAGAGATCTAGCGGGGGGGTCGGTAACGCAGTATTTT. It is translated as CATSRDLAGGSVTQYF. The entire variable domain, with the rest obtained from reference TRBV15 and TRBJ2-3, is as follows: DAMVIQNPRYQVTQFGKPVTLSCSQTLNHNVMYWYQQKSSQAPKLLFHYYDKDFNNEADTPDNFQSRRPNTSFCFLDIRSPGLGDTAMYLCATSRDLAGGSVTQYFGPGTRLTVL.

A few counts support this clone. V is TRBV4-2 and J is TRBJ2-1; TRBD2 agrees at 12 bases. This CDR3 has 19 amino acids. The junction had 13 bases not matched to a gene; V was cut back by 6 bases and J by 1 base. Germline CDR1 reads LGHNA; CDR2 reads YNFKEQ. The CDR3 coding sequence is TGTGCCAGCAGAGCAAGCCCCCAGACTAGCGGGGGATCCTACAATGAGCAGTTCTTC. The encoded protein is CASRASPQTSGGSYNEQFF.

The V gene is TRBV2, the J gene TRBJ1-6, with unresolved D. The V end was cut by 3 bases, the J end by 7 bases, with 13 bases between. The CDR3 spans 15 residues. Germline V gene data show CDR1 as SNHLY and CDR2 as FYNNEI. CDR3 in DNA: TGTGCCAGCAGTGAGACTAGCAGGAGAAATTCACCCCTCCACTTT. Protein sequence: CASSETSRRNSPLHF.

This chain connects TRBV7-9 to TRBJ1-1; no clear D. V lost 1 base, J lost 1 base, and 7 bases lay in between. The germline gives CDR1 SEHNR, CDR2 FQNEAQ (reference sequence). This CDR3 spans 14 amino acids. Here the CDR3 reads CASSLVAGNTEAFF. The DNA for the CDR3 is TGTGCCAGCAGCTTAGTTGCAGGGAACACTGAAGCTTTCTTT.

V usage is TRBV30 and J usage is TRBJ2-7; 10 bases align to TRBD1. V lost 5 bases and J lost 4; bases outside the gene matches: 5. The germline gives CDR1 GTSNPN, CDR2 SVGIG (reference sequence). This CDR3 has 13 residues. The CDR3 loop reads CAWRTGGVYEQYF. DNA of the CDR3: TGTGCCTGGCGGACAGGGGGAGTTTACGAGCAGTACTTC.